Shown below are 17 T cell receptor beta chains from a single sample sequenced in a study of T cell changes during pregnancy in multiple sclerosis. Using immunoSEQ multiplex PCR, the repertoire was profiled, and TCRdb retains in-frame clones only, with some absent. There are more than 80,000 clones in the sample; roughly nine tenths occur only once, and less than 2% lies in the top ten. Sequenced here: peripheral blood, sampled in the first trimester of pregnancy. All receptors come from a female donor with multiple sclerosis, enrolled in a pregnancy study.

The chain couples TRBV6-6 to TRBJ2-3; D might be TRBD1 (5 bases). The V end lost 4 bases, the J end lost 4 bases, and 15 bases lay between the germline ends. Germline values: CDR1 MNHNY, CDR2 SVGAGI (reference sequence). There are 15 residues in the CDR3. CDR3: CASSSRAGNSDTQYF. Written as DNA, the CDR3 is TGTGCCAGCAGTTCCAGGGCCGGTAACTCAGATACGCAGTATTTT.

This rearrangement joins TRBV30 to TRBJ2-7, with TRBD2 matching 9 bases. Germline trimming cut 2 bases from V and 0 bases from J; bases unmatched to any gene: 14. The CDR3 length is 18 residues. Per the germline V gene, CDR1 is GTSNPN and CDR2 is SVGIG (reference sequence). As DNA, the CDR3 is TGTGCCTGGAGTCTACCACGCTGGGGTAGCGGGAGCTCCTACGAGCAGTACTTC. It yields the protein CAWSLPRWGSGSSYEQYF.

CDR3 in DNA: TGTGCCAGCAGTAACGGGGGGGGCAATCAGCCCCAGCATTTT. It codes for CASSNGGGNQPQHF. V is TRBV6-6 and J is TRBJ1-5; TRBD1 might be the D (5 bases). CDR3 length equals 14 residues. V was shortened by 5 bases and J by 2 bases, with 10 bases between the two germline ends. Germline assignment: CDR1 MNHNY and CDR2 SVGAGI (reference sequence).

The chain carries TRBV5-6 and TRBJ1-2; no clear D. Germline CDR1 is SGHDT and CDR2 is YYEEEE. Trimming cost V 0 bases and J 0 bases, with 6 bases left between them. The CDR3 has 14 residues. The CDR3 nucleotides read TGTGCCAGCAGCTTGGATCAGGCTAACTATGGCTACACCTTC. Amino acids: CASSLDQANYGYTF. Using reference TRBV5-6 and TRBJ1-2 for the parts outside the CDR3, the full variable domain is DAGVTQSPTHLIKTRGQQVTLRCSPKSGHDTVSWYQQALGQGPQFIFQYYEEEERQRGNFPDRFSGHQFPNYSSELNVNALLLGDSALYLCASSLDQANYGYTFGSGTRLTVV.

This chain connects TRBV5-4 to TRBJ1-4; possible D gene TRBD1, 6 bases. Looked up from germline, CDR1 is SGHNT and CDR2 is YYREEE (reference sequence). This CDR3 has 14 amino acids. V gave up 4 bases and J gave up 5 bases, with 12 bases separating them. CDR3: CASSMDSRNEKLFF. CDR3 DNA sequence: TGTGCCAGCAGCATGGACAGCCGAAATGAAAAACTGTTTTTT.

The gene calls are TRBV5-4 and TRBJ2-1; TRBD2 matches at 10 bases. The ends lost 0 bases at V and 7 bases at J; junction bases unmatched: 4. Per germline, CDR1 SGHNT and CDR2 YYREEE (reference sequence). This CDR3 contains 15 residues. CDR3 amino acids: CASSLGLAGLNEQFF. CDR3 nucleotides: TGTGCCAGCAGCTTGGGACTAGCGGGTTTAAATGAGCAGTTCTTC.

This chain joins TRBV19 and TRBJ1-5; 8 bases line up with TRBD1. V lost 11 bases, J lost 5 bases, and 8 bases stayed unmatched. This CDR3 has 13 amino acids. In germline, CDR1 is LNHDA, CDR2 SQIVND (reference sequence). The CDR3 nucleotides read TGTGCCTCTTCGAGGGACAGGTATCAGCCCCAGCATTTT. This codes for CASSRDRYQPQHF.

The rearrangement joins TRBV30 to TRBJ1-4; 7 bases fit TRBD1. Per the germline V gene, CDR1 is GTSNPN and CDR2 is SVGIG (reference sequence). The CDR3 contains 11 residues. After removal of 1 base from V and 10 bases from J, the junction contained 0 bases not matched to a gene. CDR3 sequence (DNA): TGTGCCTGGAGTGAGGGGGCAAAACTGTTTTTT. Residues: CAWSEGAKLFF.

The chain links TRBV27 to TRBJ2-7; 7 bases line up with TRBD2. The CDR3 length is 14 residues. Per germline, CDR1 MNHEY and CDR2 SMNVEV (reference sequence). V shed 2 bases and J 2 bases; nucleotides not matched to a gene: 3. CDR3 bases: TGTGCCAGCAGTTTAGGGAGGGCAACCTACGAGCAGTACTTC. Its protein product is CASSLGRATYEQYF.

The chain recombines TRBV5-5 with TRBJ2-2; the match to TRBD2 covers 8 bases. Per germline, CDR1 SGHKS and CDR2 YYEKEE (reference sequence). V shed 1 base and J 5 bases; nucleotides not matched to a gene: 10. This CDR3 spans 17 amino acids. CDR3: CASSLIFGRAGTGELFF. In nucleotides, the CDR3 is TGTGCCAGCAGCTTGATTTTCGGGAGGGCCGGTACCGGGGAGCTGTTTTTT.

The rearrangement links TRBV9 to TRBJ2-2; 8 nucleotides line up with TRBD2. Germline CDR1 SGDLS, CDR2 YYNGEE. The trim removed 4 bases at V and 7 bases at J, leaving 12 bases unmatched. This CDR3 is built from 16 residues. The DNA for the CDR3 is TGTGCCAGCAGCCCCATGAGCGGGAGCGGGAGCGGGGAGCTGTTTTTT. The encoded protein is CASSPMSGSGSGELFF.

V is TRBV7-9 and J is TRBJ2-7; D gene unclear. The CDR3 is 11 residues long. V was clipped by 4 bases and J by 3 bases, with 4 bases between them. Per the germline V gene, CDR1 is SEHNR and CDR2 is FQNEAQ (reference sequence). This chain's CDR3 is CASSSLYEQYF. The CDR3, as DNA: TGTGCCAGCAGCTCCCTCTACGAGCAGTACTTC.

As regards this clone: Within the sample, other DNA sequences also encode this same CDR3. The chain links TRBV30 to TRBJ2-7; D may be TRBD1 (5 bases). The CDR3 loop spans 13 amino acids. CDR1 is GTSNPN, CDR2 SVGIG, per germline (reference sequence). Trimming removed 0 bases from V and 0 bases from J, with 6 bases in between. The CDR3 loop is CAWSVGDSYEQYF. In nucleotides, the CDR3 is TGTGCCTGGAGTGTAGGGGACTCCTACGAGCAGTACTTC.

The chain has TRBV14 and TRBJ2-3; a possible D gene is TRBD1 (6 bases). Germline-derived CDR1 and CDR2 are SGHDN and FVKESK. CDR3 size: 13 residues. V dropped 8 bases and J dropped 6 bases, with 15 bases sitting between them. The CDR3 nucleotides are TGTGCCAGCGGAACTTACAGGGTTGATACGCAGTATTTT. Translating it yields CASGTYRVDTQYF.

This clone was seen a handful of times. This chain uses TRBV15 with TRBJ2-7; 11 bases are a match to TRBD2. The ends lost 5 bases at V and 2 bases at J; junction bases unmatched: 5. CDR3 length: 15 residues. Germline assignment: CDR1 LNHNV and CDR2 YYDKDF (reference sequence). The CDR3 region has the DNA TGTGCCACCAGCGAGAGACTAGCGGGAACCTACGAGCAGTACTTC. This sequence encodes CATSERLAGTYEQYF.

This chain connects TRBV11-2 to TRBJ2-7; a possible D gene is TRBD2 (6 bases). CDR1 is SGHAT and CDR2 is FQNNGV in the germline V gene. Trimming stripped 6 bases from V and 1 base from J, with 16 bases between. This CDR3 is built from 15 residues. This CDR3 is CASSQIRDFSYEQYF. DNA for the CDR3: TGTGCCAGCAGTCAGATCCGGGACTTTTCCTACGAGCAGTACTTC.

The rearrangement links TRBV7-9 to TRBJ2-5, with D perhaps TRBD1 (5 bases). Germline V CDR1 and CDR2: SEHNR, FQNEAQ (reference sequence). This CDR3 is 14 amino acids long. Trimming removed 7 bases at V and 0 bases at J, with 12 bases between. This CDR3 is CASKSSGNQETQYF. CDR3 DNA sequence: TGTGCCAGCAAATCGTCAGGGAACCAAGAGACCCAGTACTTC.